Reported below is one T cell receptor (beta chain). Here immunoSEQ multiplex PCR was the method, and the copy in TCRdb shows in-frame clones only, minus some. The table includes some 230,000 clones, about 80% detected once. V gave up 4 bases and J gave up 6 bases; unmatched junction bases: 11. This CDR3 is built from 16 residues. Germline V gene data show CDR1 as PRHDT and CDR2 as FYEKMQ (reference sequence). These data belong to a study of blood T cell repertoires in COVID-19. The material sequenced was PBMCs or T cells enriched from blood (not recorded which). This receptor was taken from a man between 35 and 55 years old who had recovered from COVID-19. V is TRBV13 and J is TRBJ1-2; the match to TRBD1 covers 10 bases. This CDR3 reads CASSSQTDRGRDGYTF. Written as DNA, the CDR3 is TGTGCCAGCAGCTCCCAGACCGACAGGGGGCGCGATGGCTACACCTTC.